This TCR beta chain is from a study of T cell responses to AZD1222 COVID-19 vaccine. Study-wide findings and caveats: In the spike-specific TCR repertoire, nearly half reportedly target unmutated variant regions.

Sequencing was performed with immunoSEQ multiplex PCR; in TCRdb, only in-frame clones are kept and a portion is missing. The sample includes approximately 57,000 clones, approximately 83% of them seen just once. A note on this clone: Its antigen is not identified.

This TCR derives from an adult in good health. This material consisted of peripheral blood, taken on day 0 of AZD1222 vaccination.

The CDR3 region has the DNA TGTGCCAGCAGCGTAGGTACAGCCCGGGACTATGGCTACACCTTC. This encodes CASSVGTARDYGYTF. The chain recombines TRBV9 with TRBJ1-2; the D is unclear. Between the trimmed V and J ends, which lost 0 bases and 3 bases, there was a span of 12 bases. CDR1 and CDR2 (germline): SGDLS, YYNGEE. The CDR3 is made up of 15 amino acids.